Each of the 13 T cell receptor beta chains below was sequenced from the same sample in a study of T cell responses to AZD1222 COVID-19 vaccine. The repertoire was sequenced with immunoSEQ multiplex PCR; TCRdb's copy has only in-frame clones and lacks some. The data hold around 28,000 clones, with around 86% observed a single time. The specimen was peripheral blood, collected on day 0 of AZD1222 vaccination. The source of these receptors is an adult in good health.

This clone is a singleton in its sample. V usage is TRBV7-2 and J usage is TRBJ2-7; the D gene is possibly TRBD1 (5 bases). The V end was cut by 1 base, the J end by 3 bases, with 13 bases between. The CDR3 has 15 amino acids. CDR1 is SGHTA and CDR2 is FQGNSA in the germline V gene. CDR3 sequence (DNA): TGTGCCAGCAGCTTAGAGGGCAGGGTTTACTACGAGCAGTACTTC. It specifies CASSLEGRVYYEQYF.

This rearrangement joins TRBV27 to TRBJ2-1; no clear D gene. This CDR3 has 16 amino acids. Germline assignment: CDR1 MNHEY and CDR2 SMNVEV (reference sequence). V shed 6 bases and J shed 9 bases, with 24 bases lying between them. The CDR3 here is CASRRDFGAPGREQFF. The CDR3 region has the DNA TGTGCCAGCAGACGCGATTTTGGAGCCCCGGGCCGTGAGCAGTTCTTC.

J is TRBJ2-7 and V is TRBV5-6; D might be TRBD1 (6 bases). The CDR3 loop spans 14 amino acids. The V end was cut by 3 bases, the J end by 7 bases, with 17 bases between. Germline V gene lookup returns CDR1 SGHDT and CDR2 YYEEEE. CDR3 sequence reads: CASSWDIMSGEQYF. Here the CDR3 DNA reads TGTGCCAGCAGCTGGGACATCATGTCTGGTGAGCAGTACTTC.

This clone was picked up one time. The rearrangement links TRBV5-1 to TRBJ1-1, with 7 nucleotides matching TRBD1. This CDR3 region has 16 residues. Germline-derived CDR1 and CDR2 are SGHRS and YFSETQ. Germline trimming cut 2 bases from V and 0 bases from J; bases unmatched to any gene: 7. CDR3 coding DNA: TGCGCCAGCAGCTTCAGAGAGGGACAGTTGAACACTGAAGCTTTCTTT. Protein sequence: CASSFREGQLNTEAFF. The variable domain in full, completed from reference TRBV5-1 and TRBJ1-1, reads KAGVTQTPRYLIKTRGQQVTLSCSPISGHRSVSWYQQTPGQGLQFLFEYFSETQRNKGNFPGRFSGRQFSNSRSEMNVSTLELGDSALYLCASSFREGQLNTEAFFGQGTRLTVV.

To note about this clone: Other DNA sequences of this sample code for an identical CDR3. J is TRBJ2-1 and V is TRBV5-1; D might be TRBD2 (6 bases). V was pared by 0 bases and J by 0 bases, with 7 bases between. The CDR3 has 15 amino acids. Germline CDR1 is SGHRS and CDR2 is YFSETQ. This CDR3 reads CASSLDGSSYNEQFF. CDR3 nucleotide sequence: TGCGCCAGCAGCTTGGACGGGAGCTCCTACAATGAGCAGTTCTTC.

As DNA, the CDR3 is TGTGCCAGCAGTCAGGAGGGATCCGGGGAATGGACTGAAGCTTTCTTT. It specifies CASSQEGSGEWTEAFF. The rearrangement joins TRBV11-1 to TRBJ1-1; D is uncertain. Germline CDR1 reads SGHAT; CDR2 reads FQDESV (reference sequence). The germline V and J ends were trimmed by 6 bases and 5 bases, with 22 bases remaining between them. The CDR3 contains 16 residues.

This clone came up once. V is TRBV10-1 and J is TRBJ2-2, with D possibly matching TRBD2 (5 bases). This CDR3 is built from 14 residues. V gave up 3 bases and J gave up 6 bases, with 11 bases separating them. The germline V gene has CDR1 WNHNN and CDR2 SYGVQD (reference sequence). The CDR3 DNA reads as TGCGCCAGCAGTGATGAGGGAGTCTCCGGGGAGCTGTTTTTT. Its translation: CASSDEGVSGELFF.

CDR3 nucleotide sequence: TGTGCCAGCAGTTACGTCCAGGGCGGTTCACCCCTCCACTTT. Translated, it gives CASSYVQGGSPLHF. V and J are TRBV6-6 and TRBJ1-6; D is possibly TRBD1 (5 bases). The V end was cut by 2 bases, the J end by 9 bases, with 11 bases between. The CDR3 spans 14 residues. CDR1 is MNHNY and CDR2 is SVGAGI in the germline V gene (reference sequence).

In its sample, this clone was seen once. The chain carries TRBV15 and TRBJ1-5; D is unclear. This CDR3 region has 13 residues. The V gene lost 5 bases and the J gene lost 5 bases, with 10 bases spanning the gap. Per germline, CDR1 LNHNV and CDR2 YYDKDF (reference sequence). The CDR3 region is CATSRTVDQPQHF. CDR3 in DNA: TGTGCCACCAGCCGAACAGTTGATCAGCCCCAGCATTTT. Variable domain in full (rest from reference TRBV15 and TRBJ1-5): DAMVIQNPRYQVTQFGKPVTLSCSQTLNHNVMYWYQQKSSQAPKLLFHYYDKDFNNEADTPDNFQSRRPNTSFCFLDIRSPGLGDTAMYLCATSRTVDQPQHFGDGTRLSIL.

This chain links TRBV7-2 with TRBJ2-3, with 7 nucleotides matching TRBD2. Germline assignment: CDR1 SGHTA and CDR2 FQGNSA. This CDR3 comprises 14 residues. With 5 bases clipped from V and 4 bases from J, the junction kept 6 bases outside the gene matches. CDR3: CASSPGAGADTQYF. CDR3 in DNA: TGTGCCAGCAGCCCCGGGGCGGGAGCAGATACGCAGTATTTT.

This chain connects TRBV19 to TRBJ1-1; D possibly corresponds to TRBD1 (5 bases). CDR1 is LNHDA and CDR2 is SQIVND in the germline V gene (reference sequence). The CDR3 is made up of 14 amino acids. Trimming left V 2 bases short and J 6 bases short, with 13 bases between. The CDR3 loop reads CASSIPTVGAEAFF. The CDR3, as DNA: TGTGCCAGTAGTATACCGACAGTCGGGGCTGAAGCTTTCTTT. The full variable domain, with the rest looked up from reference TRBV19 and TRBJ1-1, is DGGITQSPKYLFRKEGQNVTLSCEQNLNHDAMYWYRQDPGQGLRLIYYSQIVNDFQKGDIAEGYSVSREKKESFPLTVTSAQKNPTAFYLCASSIPTVGAEAFFGQGTRLTVV.

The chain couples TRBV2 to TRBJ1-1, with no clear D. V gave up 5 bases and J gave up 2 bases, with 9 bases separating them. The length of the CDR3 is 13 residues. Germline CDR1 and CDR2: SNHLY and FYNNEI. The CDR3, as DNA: TGTGCCAGCAGTTATCAAGCAAACACTGAAGCTTTCTTT. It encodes CASSYQANTEAFF.

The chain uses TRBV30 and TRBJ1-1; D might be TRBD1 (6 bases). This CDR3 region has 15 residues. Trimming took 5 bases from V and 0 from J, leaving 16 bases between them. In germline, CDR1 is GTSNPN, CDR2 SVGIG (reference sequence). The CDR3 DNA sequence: TGTGCCTGGTCCCCCCCCGGGGACATGAACACTGAAGCTTTCTTT. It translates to CAWSPPGDMNTEAFF.